The present entry profiles one T cell receptor (beta chain) with its context. Its specificity is not known. This entry is derived from a study of T cell clusters in autoimmune cytopenias. Notes on the study in general: TRB repertoire shifts in secondary cytopenia and chronic lymphocytic leukemia mostly reflected lymphoma, not autoimmunity.

Per the germline V gene, CDR1 is SGHTA and CDR2 is FQGNSA. The CDR3 has 15 residues. Each sample's input was 250 to 300 ng genomic DNA, some 34,000 genome equivalents. Multiplex touch-down PCR amplified TRB using TRB-A and TRB-B pools in one tube. TCRdb reprocessed the multiplex PCR reads, with one entry per CDR3 protein and no DNA. This sample contains about 7,500 distinct CDR3 sequences. The chain links TRBV7-2 to TRBJ1-5; TCRdb's D call of TRBD1 is untestable without DNA. Sequenced input: peripheral blood. This clonotype was obtained from a human donor with an autoimmune cytopenia or autoimmune hepatitis (not recorded which). The chain's CDR3 is CASSQGGTGYQPQHF. The whole variable domain, remainder taken from reference TRBV7-2 and TRBJ1-5, is GAGVSQSPSNKVTEKGKDVELRCDPISGHTALYWYRQSLGQGLEFLIYFQGNSAPDKSGLPSDRFSAERTGGSVSTLTIQRTQQEDSAVYLCASSQGGTGYQPQHFGDGTRLSIL.